The source of this T cell receptor beta chain is a study of control samples from healthy donors and cancer patients. Germline V lookup: CDR1 MNHEY, CDR2 SMNVEV (reference sequence). The CDR3 runs 14 residues. Germline trimming cut 6 bases from V and 1 base from J; bases unmatched to any gene: 2. Clones were read by immunoSEQ multiplex PCR, and TCRdb kept only the in-frame ones, dropping some. The sample consists of 35,000 to 55,000 clones, less than 95% of them appearing once. V and J are TRBV27 and TRBJ2-7, with 11 bases lining up with TRBD2. This clonotype was sampled from a woman between 40 and 50 years old with head and neck cancer. The sample taken for sequencing was PBMCs. CDR3 coding DNA: TGTGCCAGCAGGGGACTAGCGGTTTCCTACGAGCAGTACTTC. It is translated as CASRGLAVSYEQYF.